The 21 T cell receptor beta chains in this list originate from one sample, sequenced in a study of CD8 T cells in ankylosing spondylitis. TCRdb recomputed calls from the 5' RACE reads with MiXCR, one row per CDR3 protein. The sample consists of under 400,000 distinct CDR3 sequences, 11% of them appearing once. Specimen: blood, either unsorted or a sorted T cell fraction (not recorded which). All receptors come from a female donor with ankylosing spondylitis or in good health (not recorded which).

This clonotype was seen a handful of times. CDR3 nucleotide sequence: TGTGCCAGCTCACCACAAACAGGGAATAATTCACCCCTCCACTTT. Translating gives CASSPQTGNNSPLHF. The chain employs TRBV18 and TRBJ1-6; tentative D call: TRBD1 (6 bases). The V gene's germline CDR1 is KGHSH and CDR2 LQKENI. CDR3 length: 15 residues. V was shortened by 1 base and J by 5 bases, with 9 bases between the two germline ends.

This clonotype turned up a few times. The chain couples TRBV20-1 to TRBJ2-4; unclear D gene. CDR1 DFQATT and CDR2 SNEGSKA come from the germline V gene (reference sequence). The CDR3 totals 14 residues. Trimming took off 6 bases at V and 0 bases at J, with 12 bases between the two ends. CDR3 sequence: CSAPADLAKNIQYF. The CDR3 DNA reads TGCAGTGCCCCCGCGGATCTAGCCAAAAACATTCAGTACTTC.

In this sample, this clonotype turned up a few times. V gene TRBV27 combines with J gene TRBJ1-1, with D possibly TRBD1 on 6 matching bases. Trimming shortened V by 8 bases and J by 5 bases, and 21 bases separated the two germline ends. Germline values: CDR1 MNHEY, CDR2 SMNVEV (reference sequence). CDR3 length equals 15 residues. This CDR3 reads CASYSPGATRTEAFF. For the CDR3, the DNA is TGTGCCAGCTACTCTCCAGGGGCGACGAGGACTGAAGCTTTCTTT.

V usage is TRBV20-1 and J usage is TRBJ1-5, with 7 bases matching TRBD1. Germline V gene lookup returns CDR1 DFQATT and CDR2 SNEGSKA (reference sequence). The V segment lost 5 bases and the J segment 5 bases; nucleotides outside the gene matches: 12. This CDR3 is 15 amino acids long. CDR3 sequence (DNA): TGCAGTGCTTTCCCCCAGGGGGGCTGGGATCAGCCCCAGCATTTT. This codes for CSAFPQGGWDQPQHF.

The chain is built from TRBV28 and TRBJ2-1; D perhaps matches TRBD2 (7 bases). With 8 bases removed from V and 7 bases from J, the gap between germline ends came to 24 bases. CDR1 and CDR2 from the germline V gene are MDHEN and SYDVKM. The CDR3 extends over 16 amino acids. CDR3 nucleotides: TGTGCCAGCGGACCGGGGGGCGGGCTTATTAAAAATGAGCAGTTCTTC. This encodes CASGPGGGLIKNEQFF.

This clonotype has more than one count but fewer than ten. This sequence joins TRBV5-1 and TRBJ2-7, with D perhaps TRBD2 (5 bases). Germline V CDR1 and CDR2: SGHRS, YFSETQ. Trimming removed 1 base from V and 7 bases from J, with 12 bases in between. This CDR3 comprises 13 residues. The CDR3 spells CASSLPTPGEQYF. Written as DNA, the CDR3 is TGCGCCAGCAGCTTGCCGACTCCGGGAGAGCAGTACTTC.

This clonotype has at least ten counts. The rearrangement uses TRBV10-1 and TRBJ2-3; no clear D. Germline CDR1 WNHNN, CDR2 SYGVQD (reference sequence). This CDR3 region has 15 residues. V was clipped by 3 bases and J by 0 bases, with 10 bases between them. Here the CDR3 reads CASSDGSPSTDTQYF. The CDR3, as DNA: TGCGCCAGCAGTGATGGTTCACCGAGCACAGATACGCAGTATTTT.

There are many counts of this clonotype. The CDR3 spells CATETPLGSYEQYF. The DNA of the CDR3 is TGTGCCACCGAGACCCCCTTGGGGTCCTACGAGCAGTACTTC. The V call is TRBV28, the J call TRBJ2-7; D gene uncertain. V was clipped by 10 bases and J by 1 base, with 17 bases between them. The CDR3 length is 14 residues. CDR1 is MDHEN, CDR2 SYDVKM, per germline.

The genes are TRBV4-3 and TRBJ1-2, with D unclear. The V gene's germline CDR1 is LGHNA and CDR2 YSLEER. The CDR3 runs 15 residues. The V and J ends lost 0 bases and 8 bases respectively, with 16 bases between them. The DNA for the CDR3 is TGCGCCAGCAGCCAAGAGATGGGTCGAGGCGTCGGCTACACCTTC. This encodes CASSQEMGRGVGYTF.

This clonotype was recorded at least ten times. The chain combines TRBV7-6 with TRBJ2-2; weak D call: TRBD2 (5 bases). The CDR3 has 14 amino acids. V lost 10 bases and J 1 base, leaving 13 bases between the germline ends. From germline, CDR1 is SGHVS and CDR2 FNYEAQ. Written as DNA, the CDR3 is TGTGCCACCAAAATCCGGGAGAACACCGGGGAGCTGTTTTTT. Encoded protein: CATKIRENTGELFF. Drawing the rest from reference TRBV7-6 and TRBJ2-2, the complete variable domain is GAGVSQSPRYKVTKRGQDVALRCDPISGHVSLYWYRQALGQGPEFLTYFNYEAQQDKSGLPNDRFSAERPEGSISTLTIQRTEQRDSAMYRCATKIRENTGELFFGEGSRLTVL.

Ten or more counts support this clonotype. The CDR3 here is CASSLRATAGGFGEQFF. The CDR3 DNA follows: TGTGCCAGCAGTTTAAGGGCCACAGCGGGAGGTTTCGGTGAGCAGTTCTTC. The rearrangement links TRBV27 to TRBJ2-1; 9 bases align to TRBD2. Germline V gene lookup returns CDR1 MNHEY and CDR2 SMNVEV (reference sequence). The J segment lost 9 bases and the V segment lost 2 bases, leaving 14 bases of the junction unmatched. The CDR3 runs to 17 residues.

This clonotype appeared many times. The rearrangement joins TRBV20-1 to TRBJ1-6; D ambiguous. Per germline, CDR1 DFQATT and CDR2 SNEGSKA (reference sequence). This CDR3 spans 14 amino acids. Trimming took 1 base from V and 6 from J, leaving 10 bases between them. Written as DNA, the CDR3 is TGCAGTGCTAGAGTCCCAGAGGCTAATTCACCCCTCCACTTT. Protein product: CSARVPEANSPLHF.

With regard to this clonotype: A read error may be the cause here, since a much bigger clone is one base away. This CDR3 reads CSVGEVSGELFF. CDR3 bases: TGCAGCGTTGGGGAAGTCTCCGGGGAGCTGTTTTTT. V and J are TRBV29-1 and TRBJ2-2; no clear D gene. Germline V gene lookup returns CDR1 SQVTM and CDR2 ANQGSEA. The CDR3 extends over 12 amino acids. Trimming cost V 4 bases and J 6 bases, with 9 bases left between them.

This chain uses TRBV3-1 with TRBJ2-1; D might be TRBD1 or TRBD2, each matching 6 bases. Germline CDR1 and CDR2: LGHDT and YNNKEL (reference sequence). This CDR3 spans 19 amino acids. Trimming took off 8 bases at V and 6 bases at J, with 32 bases between the two ends. This CDR3 is CASCEMSIGGREISNEQFF. The CDR3 DNA reads TGTGCCAGCTGCGAAATGTCGATCGGGGGCCGGGAGATATCCAATGAGCAGTTCTTC.

The chain combines TRBV11-2 with TRBJ1-5, with D possibly matching TRBD1 (5 bases). Between the trimmed V and J ends, which lost 0 bases and 3 bases, there was a span of 9 bases. The CDR3 sequence is 15 residues long. Germline V gene data show CDR1 as SGHAT and CDR2 as FQNNGV. CDR3 region: CASSLDGAPNQPQHF. DNA of the CDR3: TGTGCCAGCAGCTTAGATGGGGCCCCCAATCAGCCCCAGCATTTT. Together with reference TRBV11-2 and TRBJ1-5, the CDR3 gives the full variable domain: EAGVAQSPRYKIIEKRQSVAFWCNPISGHATLYWYQQILGQGPKLLIQFQNNGVVDDSQLPKDRFSAERLKGVDSTLKIQPAKLEDSAVYLCASSLDGAPNQPQHFGDGTRLSIL.

This clonotype has ten or more counts. The J gene is TRBJ2-5, the V gene TRBV20-1; D is unclear. Per germline, CDR1 DFQATT and CDR2 SNEGSKA (reference sequence). The CDR3 is 14 amino acids. V shed 0 bases and J shed 1 base, with 9 bases lying between them. The chain's CDR3 is CSAREHGFQETQYF. DNA for the CDR3: TGCAGTGCTAGAGAACACGGTTTCCAAGAGACCCAGTACTTC.

V gene TRBV6-6 combines with J gene TRBJ1-1; D unresolved. The length of the CDR3 is 12 residues. CDR1 and CDR2 from the germline V gene are MNHNY and SVGAGI (reference sequence). Between the trimmed V and J ends, which lost 6 bases and 3 bases, there was a span of 8 bases. CDR3: CASSLRDTEAFF. CDR3 DNA: TGTGCCAGCAGCCTACGGGACACTGAAGCTTTCTTT.

With respect to this clonotype: This may be a read error, as it is one base from a much larger clone. This chain joins TRBV10-3 and TRBJ2-5, with D perhaps TRBD1 (7 bases). Germline CDR1 reads ENHRY; CDR2 reads SYGVKD. Deletions cut 5 bases from V and 4 bases from J, with 23 bases between. The CDR3 runs to 17 residues. CDR3 in amino acids: CAISTDRQGGNGETQYF. The CDR3 DNA reads TGTGCCATCAGTACAGATCGACAGGGAGGCAACGGAGAGACCCAGTACTTC.

This clonotype has at least ten counts. The V gene is TRBV28, the J gene TRBJ2-1; the match to TRBD1 covers 8 bases. This CDR3 has 15 residues. V was pared by 5 bases and J by 2 bases, with 5 bases of the junction left unmatched. Germline V gene lookup returns CDR1 MDHEN and CDR2 SYDVKM. Written as DNA, the CDR3 is TGTGCCAGCAGTGCATACAGGGGGGCCTACAATGAGCAGTTCTTC. Its protein product is CASSAYRGAYNEQFF.

This clonotype was seen at least ten times. This chain links TRBV9 with TRBJ1-5, with 10 bases that match TRBD1. The V gene's germline CDR1 is SGDLS and CDR2 YYNGEE. The CDR3 totals 15 residues. Unmatched junction bases numbered 1, after V lost 3 bases and J lost 1 base. The CDR3 is CASSAGQGSNQPQHF. The CDR3 bases are TGTGCCAGCAGCGCGGGACAGGGGAGCAATCAGCCCCAGCATTTT.

This clonotype was found a few times. The chain links TRBV4-2 to TRBJ2-5; D possibly corresponds to TRBD2 (6 bases). Germline V gives CDR1 LGHNA, CDR2 YNFKEQ. V lost 0 bases and J lost 2, with 16 bases in between. The CDR3 loop spans 17 amino acids. CDR3 nucleotide sequence: TGTGCCAGCAGCCAAGATCATTCGACTAGGGCTCAAGAGACCCAGTACTTC. Amino acid sequence: CASSQDHSTRAQETQYF.